Here is one TCR beta chain with its context. The data originate from a study of CD8+CD57+ T cells in acquired aplastic anemia. About the study: Isolated CD4+ and CD8+ cells, once sorted, yielded DNA averaging around 3.3 ug. Roughly 10.8 million reads were obtained on average for healthy donor CD4+ cells.

V dropped 6 bases and J dropped 2 bases, with 7 bases sitting between them. This CDR3 region has 13 residues. Germline lookup yields CDR1 SEHNR and CDR2 FQNEAQ (reference sequence). TCR beta VDJ and CDR3 profiling used genomic DNA as template. TCRdb fed the reads into MiXCR, producing one record per CDR3 protein. The sample consists of roughly 420,000 distinct CDR3 sequences, 65% to 80% of them appearing once. Sample: sorted CD4+, CD8+, or CD8+CD57+ T cells (not recorded which) from PBMCs. V gene TRBV7-9 combines with J gene TRBJ2-2; D gene unclear. The receptor was isolated from a human donor in good health, serving as a control. The chain's CDR3 is CASSDINTGELFF. Here the CDR3 DNA reads TGTGCCAGCAGTGACATAAACACCGGGGAGCTGTTTTTT.